These T cell receptor beta chains were read from a single sample in a study of blood T cell repertoires in COVID-19. The assay was immunoSEQ multiplex PCR, and TCRdb's table has in-frame clones only and misses some. The data contain over 250,000 clones, under 90% of them singletons. The material sequenced was PBMCs or T cells enriched from blood (not recorded which). These receptor sequences come from a man aged 30 to 45 with acute COVID-19. Both conserved end residues are part of each CDR3. A D gene is named only where the DNA matches it firmly. Some rows have no size entry. The others give once, few or many, or a class for an expanded clone.

j_call d_call v_call clone_size cdr3_nt cdr3_aa
TRBJ2-1 - TRBV29-1 few TGCAGCGTTGACCGGGCTAGCAGCTACAATGAGCAGTTCTTC CSVDRASSYNEQFF
TRBJ2-1 TRBD1 TRBV5-4 - TGTGCCAGCAGCTCGCCGGACAGGTTCAATGAGCAGTTCTTC CASSSPDRFNEQFF
TRBJ1-6 - TRBV19 - TGTGCCAGTAGTGGGTCAGAGGCCTCACATTCACCCCTCCACTTT CASSGSEASHSPLHF
TRBJ1-1 - TRBV7-6 - TGTGCCAGCAGCTTGACCGGGACACTATTCCGGGGAACTGAAGCTTTCTTT CASSLTGTLFRGTEAFF
TRBJ2-2 - TRBV19 - TGTGCCAGCCGAGTCCAGGCAGGGTCGATCGGGGAGCTGTTTTTT CASRVQAGSIGELFF
TRBJ2-1 - TRBV29-1 - TGCAGCGTTGAAGATCCGGGAGAATTGATTGAGCAGTTCTTC CSVEDPGELIEQFF
TRBJ1-6 - TRBV27 - TGTGCCAGCAGCTTCCAGGGAACGGAATCACCCCTCCACTTT CASSFQGTESPLHF
TRBJ2-1 TRBD2 TRBV7-9 - TGTGCCAGCTGGGAGGGGCTCTCCACCGATGAGCAGTTCTTC CASWEGLSTDEQFF
TRBJ1-4 TRBD1 TRBV3-1/TRBV3-2 - TGTGCCAGCAGCCAAAAGGCCGGGACAGGAGGCGAAAAACTGTTTTTT CASSQKAGTGGEKLFF
TRBJ2-2 TRBD1 TRBV5-1 - TGTGTCAGCAGCGTAGCTACAGGGGCGTCGAACACCGGGGAGCTGTTTTTT CVSSVATGASNTGELFF
TRBJ1-6 TRBD1 TRBV30 - TGTGCCAGCAAACAGGGGCACTCACCCCTCCACTTT CASKQGHSPLHF
TRBJ1-1 - TRBV30 few TGTGCCTGGAGTGTAAGGCAGGGTGCGCCCGAAGCTTTCTTT CAWSVRQGAPEAFF
TRBJ1-5 TRBD1 TRBV19 - TGTGCCAGTAGTTCTACAGGGGTGAATCAGCCCCAGCATTTT CASSSTGVNQPQHF
TRBJ2-1 TRBD2 TRBV11-3 - TGTGCCAGCAGCCCCGTTAGCGGGAAAGACCTTCGGGATGAGCAGTTCTTC CASSPVSGKDLRDEQFF
TRBJ1-5 - TRBV10-2 - TGCGCCAGCAGCGAAAGAGTAAATCAGCCCCAGCATTTT CASSERVNQPQHF
TRBJ1-1 - TRBV9 - TGTGCCAGCGGGCGCCCGAACACTGAAGCTTTCTTT CASGRPNTEAFF
TRBJ2-3 TRBD2 TRBV4-1 few TGCGCCAGCAGCCATCATCCCGGCGGGACTAGCGGGGCAGATACGCAGTATTTT CASSHHPGGTSGADTQYF
TRBJ2-6 TRBD1 TRBV27 - TGTGCCAGCAGCCCAGTCAGGGGGCCCTCTGGGGCCAACGTCCTGACTTTC CASSPVRGPSGANVLTF
TRBJ1-3 - TRBV3-1/TRBV3-2 - TGTGCCAGCAGCCCGAGTCCGGGAAACACCATATATTTT CASSPSPGNTIYF
TRBJ1-1 - TRBV6-5 - TGTGCCAGCAGGGTGACACCAGAAGCTTTCTTT CASRVTPEAFF
TRBJ1-1 - TRBV20-1 - TGCAGTGCTAGTTCAGGGGACACTGAAGCTTTCTTT CSASSGDTEAFF
TRBJ2-5 - TRBV5-4 - TGTGCCAGCTCAATGGGTGGGGGAGGAAAGACCCAGTACTTC CASSMGGGGKTQYF
TRBJ2-1 TRBD2 TRBV10-3 - TGTGCCATCAGGGGACTAGCGGGAGTAGAGCAGTTCTTC CAIRGLAGVEQFF
TRBJ2-1 - TRBV5-1 - TGCGCCAGCAGCTTGGCCACAGGGAACTACAATGAGCAGTTCTTC CASSLATGNYNEQFF
TRBJ2-2 - TRBV7-9 - TGTGCCAGCACCTCGCGTCCGGGATTCGCCCCCTTCAACACCGGGGAGCTGTTTTTT CASTSRPGFAPFNTGELFF